These T cell receptor beta chains were read from a single sample in a study of blood T cell repertoires in COVID-19. TCRdb's table, derived via immunoSEQ multiplex PCR, lists solely in-frame clones and lacks some. The sample contains about 160,000 clones, approximately 88% of which appear only once. Sequenced material: peripheral blood. The receptors were sampled from a woman aged 55-70 years who had recovered from COVID-19. Each CDR3 is given with its conserved first and last residue. A D gene is named only where the DNA matches it firmly. The size of a clone is reported for some rows only, either as once, few or many, or as a class for expanded clones.

D gene	clone size	V gene	J gene	CDR3 DNA	CDR3 protein
NA	NA	TRBV5-1	TRBJ1-1	TGCGCCAGCAGCTTGCCACACGCCACTGAAGCTTTCTTT	CASSLPHATEAFF
TRBD2	NA	TRBV5-1	TRBJ2-3	TGCGCCAGCAGCTTGAACCGGGGGGTCCGCACAGATACGCAGTATTTT	CASSLNRGVRTDTQYF
TRBD1	NA	TRBV5-1	TRBJ2-5	TGCGCCAGCAGCTCTCAGGGGGCTGAGACCCAGTACTTC	CASSSQGAETQYF
NA	NA	TRBV10-3	TRBJ1-2	TGTGCCATCAGGGTACTTAACTATGGCTACACCTTC	CAIRVLNYGYTF
NA	NA	TRBV2	TRBJ1-5	TGTGCCAGCATACGGGAAAGCAATCAGCCCCAGCATTTT	CASIRESNQPQHF
TRBD1	NA	TRBV5-1	TRBJ2-5	TGCGCCAGCAGCTTGAGGGGGACAGGGGTACAAGAGACCCAGTACTTC	CASSLRGTGVQETQYF
NA	NA	TRBV12-5	TRBJ1-1	TGTGCTAGTGGGGGTTCGGGGTTCCCTGAAGCTTTCTTT	CASGGSGFPEAFF
TRBD1	NA	TRBV19	TRBJ1-6	TGTGCCAGTAACCCAAGGGGGACAGGGGACTCACCCCTCCACTTT	CASNPRGTGDSPLHF
NA	once	TRBV29-1	TRBJ1-1	TGCAGCGTTGGGGAGGTGGACTCGAACACTGAAGCTTTCTTT	CSVGEVDSNTEAFF
NA	once	TRBV6-2/TRBV6-3	TRBJ1-1	TGTGCCAGCAGTGCGTCCCGGGGAGCGGGGAACACTGAAGCTTTCTTT	CASSASRGAGNTEAFF
NA	once	TRBV5-6	TRBJ2-5	TGTGCCAGCAGCTTTAAGGGGGAGCTGAGAGAGACCCAGTACTTC	CASSFKGELRETQYF
TRBD2	NA	TRBV28	TRBJ2-1	TGTGCCAGCAGTCTAGCGGGGGACAAATCGAATGAGCAGTTCTTC	CASSLAGDKSNEQFF
TRBD2	NA	TRBV7-9	TRBJ2-1	TGTGCCAGCAGCTCGGAGGCGCTAGGGCTAGCGGGGGGGCCCTATGAGCAGTTCTTC	CASSSEALGLAGGPYEQFF
NA	NA	TRBV11-2	TRBJ1-6	TGTGCCAGCAGCCCGGGACTTTATAATTCACCCCTCCACTTT	CASSPGLYNSPLHF
TRBD1	NA	TRBV2	TRBJ2-7	TGTGCCAGCAGTGAAAGGTCCGGGACAGGTACCTACGAGCAGTACTTC	CASSERSGTGTYEQYF
NA	NA	TRBV11-2	TRBJ2-7	TGTGCCAGCAGCTTAGTTCAAAACTACGAGCAGTACTTC	CASSLVQNYEQYF
TRBD1	NA	TRBV3-1/TRBV3-2	TRBJ2-7	TGTGCCAGCAGCCTCGGACAGGGTTTCCCCGAGCAGTACTTC	CASSLGQGFPEQYF
TRBD1	NA	TRBV28	TRBJ1-4	TGTGCCAGCAAACCCGGGACAGGGGTAGAAAAACTGTTTTTT	CASKPGTGVEKLFF
TRBD1	NA	TRBV30	TRBJ2-5	TGTGCCTGGAGTGTCGGACAGGGCCCAGAGACCCAGTACTTC	CAWSVGQGPETQYF
NA	NA	TRBV5-6	TRBJ2-2	TGTGCCAGCAGCTGGGGGGGCCCCGGGGAGCTGTTTTTT	CASSWGGPGELFF
NA	NA	TRBV30	TRBJ1-5	TGTGCCTGGAGTGTGAGAGAAAATCAGCCCCAGCATTTT	CAWSVRENQPQHF
NA	NA	TRBV6-5	TRBJ1-1	TGTGCCAGCAGCAGGGATGGTAACACTGAAGCTTTCTTT	CASSRDGNTEAFF
NA	NA	TRBV6-2/TRBV6-3	TRBJ2-7	TGTGCCAGCAGTCACCCGGGGACTGTTATCTACGAGCAGTACTTC	CASSHPGTVIYEQYF
NA	few	TRBV19	TRBJ1-5	TGTGCCAGTAGTATAGGCACCCCCACAGGTTTTAGGCAGCCCCAGCATTTT	CASSIGTPTGFRQPQHF
TRBD1	NA	TRBV6-5	TRBJ1-4	TGTGCCAGCAGTTACGAGACAGGGTATGAAAAACTGTTTTTT	CASSYETGYEKLFF
TRBD1	NA	TRBV11-2	TRBJ1-2	TGTGCCAGCAGCTTAGCGGGACAGGGGGCGAGCTATGGCTACACCTTC	CASSLAGQGASYGYTF
NA	NA	TRBV2	TRBJ1-1	TGTGCCAGCAGTGGCAGGGGAAGAGCCACTGAAGCTTTCTTT	CASSGRGRATEAFF
NA	NA	TRBV19	TRBJ1-2	TGTGCCAGTAGACAGATATTTGGTGGCTACACCTTC	CASRQIFGGYTF
NA	NA	TRBV3-1/TRBV3-2	TRBJ2-5	TGTGCCAGCAGCCAAGATAGGGCGGGGAGGGAGACCCAGTACTTC	CASSQDRAGRETQYF
TRBD1	NA	TRBV6-4	TRBJ1-1	TGTGCCAGCAGACTCGGGACAGGGTCGAACACTGAAGCTTTCTTT	CASRLGTGSNTEAFF
NA	NA	TRBV7-9	TRBJ1-3	TGTGCCAGCAGCTCGGGAGCGGGGGCTGGAAACACCATATATTTT	CASSSGAGAGNTIYF
NA	NA	TRBV11-3	TRBJ2-2	TGTGCCAGCAGCTTAGGAGGGCTGCGGGAGCTGTTTTTT	CASSLGGLRELFF
NA	NA	TRBV6-5	TRBJ1-5	TGTGCCAGCAAAAAGTGGGCCGATCAGCCCCAGCATTTT	CASKKWADQPQHF
NA	once	TRBV9	TRBJ2-5	TGTGCCAGCAGCGGACGGACACAAGAGACCCAGTACTTC	CASSGRTQETQYF
NA	few	TRBV20-1	TRBJ2-7	TGCAGTGCTCAAACTAGGGGGGAGCAGTACTTC	CSAQTRGEQYF
TRBD1	NA	TRBV28	TRBJ1-6	TGTGCCAGCAGTTACACGACAGGGGGTTATAATTCACCCCTCCACTTT	CASSYTTGGYNSPLHF
TRBD2	NA	TRBV5-4	TRBJ2-5	TGTGCCAGCAGCAGACTAGCGGGGGGAGGGGAGACCCAGTACTTC	CASSRLAGGGETQYF
NA	NA	TRBV5-1	TRBJ2-5	TGCGCCAGCAGCAGCGACGGGGGGCGTCCAGAGACCCAGTACTTC	CASSSDGGRPETQYF
NA	NA	TRBV24-1	TRBJ2-5	TGTGCCACCAGTGATGGGGCCGTCCAAGAGACCCAGTACTTC	CATSDGAVQETQYF
NA	few	TRBV11-1	TRBJ1-1	TGTGCCAGCAGCGATACAGGTACCCTAAGGACTGAAGCTTTCTTT	CASSDTGTLRTEAFF
TRBD1	NA	TRBV3-1/TRBV3-2	TRBJ1-4	TGTGCCAGCAGCCAAGACCCGACAGGGTCGGAACTGTTTTTT	CASSQDPTGSELFF